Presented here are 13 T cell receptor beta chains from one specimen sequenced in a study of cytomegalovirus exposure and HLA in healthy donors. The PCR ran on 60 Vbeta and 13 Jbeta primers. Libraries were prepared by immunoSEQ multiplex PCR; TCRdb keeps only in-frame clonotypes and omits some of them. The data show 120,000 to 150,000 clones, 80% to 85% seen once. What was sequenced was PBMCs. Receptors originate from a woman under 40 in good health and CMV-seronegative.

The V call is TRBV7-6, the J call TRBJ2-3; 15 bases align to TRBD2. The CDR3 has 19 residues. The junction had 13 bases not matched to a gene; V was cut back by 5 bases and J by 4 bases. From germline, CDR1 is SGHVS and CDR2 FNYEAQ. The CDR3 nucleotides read TGTGCCAGCAGCCAAAATCCCGGGACTAGCGGGGGGCCCCCAGATACGCAGTATTTT. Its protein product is CASSQNPGTSGGPPDTQYF.

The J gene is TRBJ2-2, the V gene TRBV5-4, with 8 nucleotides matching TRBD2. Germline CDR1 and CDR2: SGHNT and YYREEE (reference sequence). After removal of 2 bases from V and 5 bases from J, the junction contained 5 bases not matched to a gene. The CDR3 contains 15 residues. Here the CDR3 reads CASSLDSGSTGELFF. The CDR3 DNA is TGTGCCAGCAGCTTAGACAGCGGGAGTACCGGGGAGCTGTTTTTT. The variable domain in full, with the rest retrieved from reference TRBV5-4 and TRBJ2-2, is ETGVTQSPTHLIKTRGQQVTLRCSSQSGHNTVSWYQQALGQGPQFIFQYYREEENGRGNFPPRFSGLQFPNYSSELNVNALELDDSALYLCASSLDSGSTGELFFGEGSRLTVL.

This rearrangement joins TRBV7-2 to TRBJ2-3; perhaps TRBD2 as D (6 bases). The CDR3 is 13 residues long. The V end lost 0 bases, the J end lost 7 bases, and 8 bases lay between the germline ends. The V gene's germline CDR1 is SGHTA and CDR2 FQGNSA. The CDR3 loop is CASSLAGGNTQYF. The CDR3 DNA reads TGTGCCAGCAGCTTAGCGGGAGGAAATACGCAGTATTTT.

CDR3 amino acids: CASKVTSGPSTDTQYF. CDR3 in DNA: TGTGCCAGCAAGGTCACTAGCGGGCCATCTACAGATACGCAGTATTTT. V usage is TRBV27 and J usage is TRBJ2-3, with 9 nucleotides matching TRBD2. Trimming removed 7 bases from V and 3 bases from J; junction bases left unmatched: 11. This CDR3 spans 16 amino acids. Germline lookup yields CDR1 MNHEY and CDR2 SMNVEV (reference sequence).

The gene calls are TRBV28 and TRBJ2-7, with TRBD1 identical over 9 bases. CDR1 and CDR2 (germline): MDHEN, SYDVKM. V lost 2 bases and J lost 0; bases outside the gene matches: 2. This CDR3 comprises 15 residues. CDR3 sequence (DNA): TGTGCCAGCAGTTTAACAGGGGGCTCCTCCTACGAGCAGTACTTC. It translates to CASSLTGGSSYEQYF.

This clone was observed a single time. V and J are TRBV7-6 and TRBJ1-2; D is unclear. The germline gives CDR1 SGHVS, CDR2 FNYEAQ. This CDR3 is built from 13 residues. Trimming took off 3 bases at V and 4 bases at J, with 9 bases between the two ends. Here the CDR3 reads CASSLNRVYGYTF. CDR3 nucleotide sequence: TGTGCCAGCAGCTTGAACAGAGTCTATGGCTACACCTTC.

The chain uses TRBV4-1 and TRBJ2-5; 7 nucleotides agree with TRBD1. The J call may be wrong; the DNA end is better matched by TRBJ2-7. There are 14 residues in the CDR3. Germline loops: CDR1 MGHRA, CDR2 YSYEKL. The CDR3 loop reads CASSPRQGSYEQYF. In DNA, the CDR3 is TGCGCCAGCAGCCCCCGACAGGGATCCTACGAGCAGTACTTC.

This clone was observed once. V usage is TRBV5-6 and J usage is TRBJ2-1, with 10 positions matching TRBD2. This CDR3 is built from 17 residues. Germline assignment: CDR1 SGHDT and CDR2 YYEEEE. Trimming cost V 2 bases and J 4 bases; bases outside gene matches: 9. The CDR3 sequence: CASSFASSGGSYNEQFF. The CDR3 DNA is TGTGCCAGCAGCTTTGCGTCTAGCGGGGGTTCGTACAATGAGCAGTTCTTC. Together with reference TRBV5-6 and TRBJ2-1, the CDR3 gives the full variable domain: DAGVTQSPTHLIKTRGQQVTLRCSPKSGHDTVSWYQQALGQGPQFIFQYYEEEERQRGNFPDRFSGHQFPNYSSELNVNALLLGDSALYLCASSFASSGGSYNEQFFGPGTRLTVL.

The CDR3 here is CASSHSLGGLKAKNIQYF. In DNA form, the CDR3 reads TGTGCCAGCAGCCACTCCCTGGGGGGATTAAAAGCCAAAAACATTCAGTACTTC. The V gene is TRBV4-2, the J gene TRBJ2-4; perhaps TRBD2 as D (6 bases). CDR3 length equals 18 residues. Germline loops: CDR1 LGHNA, CDR2 YNFKEQ. V lost 3 bases and J 0 bases, leaving 18 bases between the germline ends.

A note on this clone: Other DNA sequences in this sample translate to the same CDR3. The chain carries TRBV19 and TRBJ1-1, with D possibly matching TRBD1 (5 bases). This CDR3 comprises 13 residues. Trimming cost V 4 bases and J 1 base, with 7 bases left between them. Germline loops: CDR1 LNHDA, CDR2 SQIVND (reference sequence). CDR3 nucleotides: TGTGCCAGTAGTAGAAGGGGGAACACTGAAGCTTTCTTT. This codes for CASSRRGNTEAFF.

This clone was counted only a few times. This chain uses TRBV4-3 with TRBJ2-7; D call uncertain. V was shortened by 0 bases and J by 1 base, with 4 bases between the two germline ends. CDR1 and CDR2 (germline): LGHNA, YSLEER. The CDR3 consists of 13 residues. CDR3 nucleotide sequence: TGCGCCAGCAGCCAAGAGAGGTCCTACGAGCAGTACTTC. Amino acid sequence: CASSQERSYEQYF.

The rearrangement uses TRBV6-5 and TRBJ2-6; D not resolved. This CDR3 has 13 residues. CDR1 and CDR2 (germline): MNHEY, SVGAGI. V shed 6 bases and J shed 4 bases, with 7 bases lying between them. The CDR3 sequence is CASSSSGANVLTF. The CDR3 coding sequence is TGTGCCAGCAGCTCGTCCGGGGCCAACGTCCTGACTTTC.

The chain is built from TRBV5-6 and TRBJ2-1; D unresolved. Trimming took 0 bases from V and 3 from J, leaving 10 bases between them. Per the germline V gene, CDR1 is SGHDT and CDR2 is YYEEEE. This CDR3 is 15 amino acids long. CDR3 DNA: TGTGCCAGCAGCTTGGAGGTTGGAGTCTACAATGAGCAGTTCTTC. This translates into CASSLEVGVYNEQFF. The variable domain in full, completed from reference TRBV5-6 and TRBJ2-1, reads DAGVTQSPTHLIKTRGQQVTLRCSPKSGHDTVSWYQQALGQGPQFIFQYYEEEERQRGNFPDRFSGHQFPNYSSELNVNALLLGDSALYLCASSLEVGVYNEQFFGPGTRLTVL.